This T cell receptor beta chain was sequenced in a study of blood T cell repertoires in COVID-19. Looked up from germline, CDR1 is SGHKS and CDR2 is YYEKEE (reference sequence). V was trimmed by 2 bases and J by 2 bases, leaving 8 bases between them. This CDR3 has 14 amino acids. TCRdb's copy holds only in-frame clones and misses some; the assay was immunoSEQ multiplex PCR. The sample holds 200,000 to 250,000 clones, 84% seen once. Only a few counts were recorded for this clone. Across under 25 US areas, participants ranged in age from 18 to 89 years. Donors of Cohort 3 who recovered were those that had two negative PCRs, clearance, or symptom resolution.

The source is a woman aged 40 to 50 who had recovered from COVID-19. The sample consisted of PBMCs or T cells enriched from blood (not recorded which). The V and J genes are TRBV5-5 and TRBJ1-5; D not certain. CDR3 sequence: CASSFGNGNQPQHF. CDR3 bases: TGTGCCAGCAGCTTCGGGAACGGCAATCAGCCCCAGCATTTT.